Below are 20 T cell receptor beta chains sequenced from a single sample in a study of shared clonotypes between healthy human individuals (dated by TCRdb to 2020 to 2021). The library relied on the immunoSEQ multiplex PCR assay. TCRdb carries this immuneACCESS record with in-frame sequences only. Its versions omit some clonotypes, under half of them owing to an unresolved V gene in the studies checked, with the rest unexplained. This sample holds a few million clones; 85% to 95% were observed only once. The leading ten clones occupy roughly 0.36% of the sample. Sequences were obtained from naive CD4+ T cells from PBMCs. The cell subset or site tag for this specimen amounts to: CD45RA+ positively selected. These TCRs come from a man between 18 and 29 years old in good health. Some clones in this sample may be carry-over from other donors' samples.

The V gene is TRBV6-1, the J gene TRBJ2-2; 8 bases map to TRBD1. CDR3 length equals 15 residues. V dropped 10 bases and J dropped 7; count of bases not matched to a gene: 14. Germline CDR1 and CDR2: MNHNS and SASEGT. The CDR3 bases are TGTGCCACTAATAGGGCAGGGGGCGATGGCGGGGAGCTGTTTTTT. It encodes CATNRAGGDGGELFF.

The sample holds a few counts of this clone. This sequence joins TRBV6-5 and TRBJ1-3; D not resolved. Trimming shortened V by 6 bases and J by 0 bases, and 9 bases separated the two germline ends. The CDR3 totals 14 residues. Germline V lookup: CDR1 MNHEY, CDR2 SVGAGI. The DNA for the CDR3 is TGTGCCAGCAGCGGGAGCTACTCTGGAAACACCATATATTTT. This sequence encodes CASSGSYSGNTIYF.

There are a few counts of this clone. This chain joins TRBV10-1 and TRBJ1-1, with D possibly matching TRBD1 (6 bases). The CDR3 covers 16 residues. CDR1 and CDR2 (germline): WNHNN, SYGVQD (reference sequence). V lost 0 bases and J lost 0, with 11 bases in between. CDR3 region: CASSESAGAMNTEAFF. The CDR3 DNA reads as TGCGCCAGCAGTGAGTCGGCAGGGGCTATGAACACTGAAGCTTTCTTT.

The chain joins TRBV29-1 to TRBJ1-2; possible D gene TRBD1, 6 bases. This CDR3 is built from 14 residues. Germline assignment: CDR1 SQVTM and CDR2 ANQGSEA. Trimming removed 3 bases at V and 8 bases at J, with 19 bases between. For the CDR3, the DNA is TGCAGCGTTGACCCTGGGACATATACGGCGGGCTACACCTTC. Residues: CSVDPGTYTAGYTF.

The gene calls are TRBV28 and TRBJ1-1; unclear D gene. CDR1 and CDR2 from the germline V gene are MDHEN and SYDVKM. This CDR3 has 13 amino acids. Trimming pared 2 bases from V and 11 bases from J, leaving 15 bases between. CDR3 amino acids: CASSLAVPAHAFF. DNA for the CDR3: TGTGCCAGCAGTTTAGCGGTCCCGGCCCACGCTTTCTTT.

This clone was counted a few times. The chain recombines TRBV9 with TRBJ1-5; 8 bases agree with TRBD1. The ends lost 3 bases at V and 9 bases at J; junction bases unmatched: 8. This CDR3 comprises 14 residues. Germline values: CDR1 SGDLS, CDR2 YYNGEE. This CDR3 reads CASSGQGALGPQHF. CDR3 coding DNA: TGTGCCAGCAGCGGCCAGGGGGCCCTAGGGCCCCAGCATTTT.

This sequence joins TRBV9 and TRBJ2-5; TRBD1 aligns across 10 bases. The V gene's germline CDR1 is SGDLS and CDR2 YYNGEE. J lost 5 bases, V lost 0 bases, and 7 bases had no gene match. This CDR3 is built from 16 residues. The CDR3 DNA is TGTGCCAGCAGCGTAGTAGGGACAGGGGCAGGGGAGACCCAGTACTTC. This gives the protein CASSVVGTGAGETQYF. Full variable domain (missing parts from reference TRBV9 and TRBJ2-5): DSGVTQTPKHLITATGQRVTLRCSPRSGDLSVYWYQQSLDQGLQFLIQYYNGEERAKGNILERFSAQQFPDLHSELNLSSLELGDSALYFCASSVVGTGAGETQYFGPGTRLLVL.

CDR3 nucleotides: TGTGCCAGCAGCTTCGATTATGCAGGGGTGACCTACGAGCAGTACTTC. Translation: CASSFDYAGVTYEQYF. The chain has TRBV7-2 and TRBJ2-7; tentative D call: TRBD1 (6 bases). The germline CDR1 and CDR2 sequences are SGHTA and FQGNSA. CDR3 size: 16 residues. The ends were cut back, 3 bases at V and 2 bases at J, with 17 bases in the middle. Full variable domain (missing parts from reference TRBV7-2 and TRBJ2-7): GAGVSQSPSNKVTEKGKDVELRCDPISGHTALYWYRQSLGQGLEFLIYFQGNSAPDKSGLPSDRFSAERTGGSVSTLTIQRTQQEDSAVYLCASSFDYAGVTYEQYFGPGTRLTVT.

A note on this clone: The same CDR3 arises from other DNA sequences in this sample as well. V and J are TRBV20-1 and TRBJ2-5; perhaps TRBD2 as D (6 bases). CDR3 size: 11 residues. Germline V gene sequence: CDR1 DFQATT, CDR2 SNEGSKA (reference sequence). V dropped 6 bases and J dropped 5 bases, with 10 bases sitting between them. CDR3 loop: CSAGGGETQYF. CDR3 coding DNA: TGCAGTGCCGGGGGTGGGGAGACCCAGTACTTC.

The genes are TRBV30 and TRBJ2-3; no reliable D call. With 1 base removed from V and 6 bases from J, the gap between germline ends came to 8 bases. The CDR3 covers 12 residues. CDR1 GTSNPN and CDR2 SVGIG come from the germline V gene (reference sequence). The CDR3 is CAWSAQYDTQYF. The CDR3 DNA reads TGTGCCTGGAGTGCTCAATACGATACGCAGTATTTT.

This sequence joins TRBV28 and TRBJ2-3; TRBD1 agrees at 7 bases. CDR3 length: 14 amino acids. The junction had 5 bases not matched to a gene; V was cut back by 6 bases and J by 2 bases. Germline lookup yields CDR1 MDHEN and CDR2 SYDVKM. CDR3 residues: CASSQGQPTDTQYF. The CDR3, as DNA: TGTGCCAGCAGCCAGGGACAGCCCACAGATACGCAGTATTTT.

This CDR3 is CASSLRGAGWKETQYF. The DNA of the CDR3 is TGTGCCAGCAGCTTGCGGGGGGCGGGTTGGAAAGAGACCCAGTACTTC. The genes are TRBV7-9 and TRBJ2-5, with 8 positions matching TRBD2. V lost 3 bases and J lost 3; bases outside the gene matches: 9. The germline CDR1 and CDR2 sequences are SEHNR and FQNEAQ (reference sequence). CDR3 length: 16 residues.

This clone has only a few counts. This rearrangement joins TRBV7-2 to TRBJ2-1, with D unresolved. CDR3 size: 14 residues. Per the germline V gene, CDR1 is SGHTA and CDR2 is FQGNSA. Trimming cost V 0 bases and J 4 bases, with 7 bases left between them. Written as DNA, the CDR3 is TGTGCCAGCAGCTTAGCGGTTAGTTACAATGAGCAGTTCTTC. Protein sequence: CASSLAVSYNEQFF. Full variable domain (rest looked up from reference TRBV7-2 and TRBJ2-1): GAGVSQSPSNKVTEKGKDVELRCDPISGHTALYWYRQSLGQGLEFLIYFQGNSAPDKSGLPSDRFSAERTGGSVSTLTIQRTQQEDSAVYLCASSLAVSYNEQFFGPGTRLTVL.

The chain joins TRBV28 to TRBJ2-1; D is perhaps TRBD2 (6 bases). V lost 5 bases to trimming and J lost 3 bases, with 14 bases between them. Per the germline V gene, CDR1 is MDHEN and CDR2 is SYDVKM. The CDR3 sequence is 15 residues long. For the CDR3, the DNA is TGTGCCAGCAGTACAACTAGCTTGGACTACAATGAGCAGTTCTTC. Residues: CASSTTSLDYNEQFF.

This chain links TRBV5-6 with TRBJ2-1; D is unclear. V lost 5 bases and J lost 4, with 16 bases in between. The CDR3 has 15 amino acids. In germline, CDR1 is SGHDT, CDR2 YYEEEE. The CDR3, as DNA: TGTGCCAGCAGTACGACGGTCCCCGTATACAATGAGCAGTTCTTC. Translation gives CASSTTVPVYNEQFF.

V gene TRBV7-9 combines with J gene TRBJ2-1, with 8 bases matching TRBD2. V lost 4 bases and J lost 8; bases outside the gene matches: 13. This CDR3 is 16 amino acids long. The germline gives CDR1 SEHNR, CDR2 FQNEAQ (reference sequence). CDR3 in DNA: TGTGCCAGCAGCTCCGAGAGTTACGGGAGGGGCGATGAGCAGTTCTTC. As protein: CASSSESYGRGDEQFF.

This clone appeared a single time. The V and J genes are TRBV4-1 and TRBJ2-2, with D tentatively TRBD2 (6 bases). CDR3 size: 16 residues. Germline assignment: CDR1 MGHRA and CDR2 YSYEKL. Trimming shortened V by 4 bases and J by 4 bases, and 16 bases separated the two germline ends. In DNA, the CDR3 is TGCGCCAGCAGCCGGAACCGGGACTCTTTCACCGGGGAGCTGTTTTTT. Its protein is CASSRNRDSFTGELFF.

This clone was seen a single time. The chain couples TRBV7-9 to TRBJ2-7; 7 bases match TRBD1. J lost 6 bases, V lost 5 bases, and 13 bases had no gene match. The CDR3 has 15 amino acids. Germline assignment: CDR1 SEHNR and CDR2 FQNEAQ (reference sequence). The DNA for the CDR3 is TGTGCCAGCAGCCCCCTTATGACAGGGCCTGGCGAGCAGTACTTC. Translating gives CASSPLMTGPGEQYF.

The rearrangement uses TRBV6-1 and TRBJ2-1; D ambiguous. This CDR3 has 17 residues. Germline CDR1 reads MNHNS; CDR2 reads SASEGT. V lost 0 bases and J 3 bases, leaving 15 bases between the germline ends. The CDR3: CASSEAFQASLYNEQFF. The CDR3 DNA sequence: TGTGCCAGCAGTGAAGCGTTCCAAGCGAGCCTCTACAATGAGCAGTTCTTC.

The genes are TRBV30 and TRBJ1-3, with 9 bases that match TRBD1. Looked up from germline, CDR1 is GTSNPN and CDR2 is SVGIG (reference sequence). This CDR3 has 15 residues. V was clipped by 2 bases and J by 1 base; unmatched bases: 3. CDR3 DNA sequence: TGTGCCTGGAGTCTGGGGACAGGGTCTGGAAACACCATATATTTT. This sequence encodes CAWSLGTGSGNTIYF.